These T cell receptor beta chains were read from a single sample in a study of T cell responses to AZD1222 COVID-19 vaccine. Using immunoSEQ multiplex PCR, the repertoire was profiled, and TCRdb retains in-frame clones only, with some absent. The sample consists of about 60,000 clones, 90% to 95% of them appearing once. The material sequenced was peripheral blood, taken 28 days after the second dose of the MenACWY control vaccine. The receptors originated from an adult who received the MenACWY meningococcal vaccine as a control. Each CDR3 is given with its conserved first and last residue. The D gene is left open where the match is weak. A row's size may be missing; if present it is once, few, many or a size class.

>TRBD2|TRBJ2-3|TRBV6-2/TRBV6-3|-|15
CASSITSGSTDTQYF
TGTGCCAGCAGTATAACTAGCGGGAGCACAGATACGCAGTATTTT
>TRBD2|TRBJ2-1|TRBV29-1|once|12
CSARLALNEQFF
TGCAGCGCCCGACTAGCGCTCAATGAGCAGTTCTTC
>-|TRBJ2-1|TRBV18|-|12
CASSLQGNEQFF
TGTGCCAGCTCACTGCAGGGAAATGAGCAGTTCTTC
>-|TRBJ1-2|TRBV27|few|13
CASSSRPDYGYTF
TGTGCCAGCAGTTCAAGGCCCGACTATGGCTACACCTTC
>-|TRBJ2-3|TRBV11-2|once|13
CASSFGSSDTQYF
TGTGCCAGCAGCTTTGGTTCATCAGATACGCAGTATTTT
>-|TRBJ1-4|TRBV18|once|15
CASSPNRAGTEKLFF
TGTGCCAGCTCACCCAACAGGGCAGGTACTGAAAAACTGTTTTTT
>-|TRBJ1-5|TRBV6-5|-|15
CASGTLGGIAQPQHF
TGTGCCAGCGGAACCCTGGGAGGGATCGCTCAGCCCCAGCATTTT
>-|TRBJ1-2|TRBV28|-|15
CASSSTIGGDYGYTF
TGTGCCAGCAGTTCTACTATAGGGGGGGACTATGGCTACACCTTC
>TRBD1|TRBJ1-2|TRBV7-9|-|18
CASSLSLRTGGFNYGYTF
TGTGCCAGCAGCTTATCCCTTCGGACAGGGGGCTTTAACTATGGCTACACCTTC
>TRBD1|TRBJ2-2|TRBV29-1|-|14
CSVPGTGRTGELFF
TGCAGCGTCCCCGGGACAGGGAGAACCGGGGAGCTGTTTTTT
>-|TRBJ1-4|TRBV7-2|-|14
CASSEEHGFQKLFF
TGTGCCAGCAGCGAGGAGCACGGGTTTCAAAAACTGTTTTTT
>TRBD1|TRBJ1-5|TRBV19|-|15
CASSIRDRGSQPQHF
TGTGCCAGTAGTATACGAGACAGGGGAAGTCAGCCCCAGCATTTT
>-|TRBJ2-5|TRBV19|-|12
CASSIDQETQYF
TGTGCCAGTAGTATAGATCAAGAGACCCAGTACTTC
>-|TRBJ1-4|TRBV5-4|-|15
CASSLTTGSNEKLFF
TGTGCCAGCAGCTTAACAACAGGCTCCAATGAAAAACTGTTTTTT
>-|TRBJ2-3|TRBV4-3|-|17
CASSQAPPGQRTDTQYF
TGCGCCAGCAGCCAAGCCCCCCCAGGACAGCGCACAGATACGCAGTATTTT
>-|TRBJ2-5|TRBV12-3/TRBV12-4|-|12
CASSESRETQYF
TGTGCCAGCAGCGAGAGCAGAGAGACCCAGTACTTC
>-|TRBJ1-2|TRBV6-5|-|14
CASSYVAGAGGYTF
TGTGCCAGCAGTTACGTCGCGGGGGCGGGTGGCTACACCTTC
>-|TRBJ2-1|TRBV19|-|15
CASSIVNYPYNEQFF
TGTGCCAGTAGTATAGTAAACTACCCCTACAATGAGCAGTTCTTC
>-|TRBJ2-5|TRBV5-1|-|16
CASSLMAGFGEETQYF
TGCGCCAGCAGCTTAATGGCAGGGTTCGGGGAAGAGACCCAGTACTTC
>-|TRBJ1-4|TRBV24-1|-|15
CATSAGSATNEKLFF
TGTGCCACCAGTGCTGGCAGTGCAACTAATGAAAAACTGTTTTTT
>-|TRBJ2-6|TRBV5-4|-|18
CASSPNIPPFSGANVLTF
TGTGCCAGCAGCCCGAACATACCGCCATTCTCTGGGGCCAACGTCCTGACTTTC
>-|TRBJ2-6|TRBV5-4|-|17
CASSLGAASSGANVLTF
TGTGCCAGCAGCTTGGGGGCAGCTAGCTCTGGGGCCAACGTCCTGACTTTC
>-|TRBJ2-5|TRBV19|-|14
CASRKTGSRETQYF
TGTGCGAGTCGCAAAACAGGGTCAAGAGAGACCCAGTACTTC
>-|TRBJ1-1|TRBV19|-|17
CASTKKEVGRRNTEAFF
TGTGCCAGTACCAAAAAGGAGGTGGGACGGAGGAACACTGAAGCTTTCTTT
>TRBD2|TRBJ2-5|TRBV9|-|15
CASSGIAGGEETQYF
TGTGCCAGCAGCGGAATAGCGGGAGGAGAGGAGACCCAGTACTTC
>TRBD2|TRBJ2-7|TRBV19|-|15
CASSIGLAGFYEQYF
TGTGCCAGTAGTATCGGACTAGCGGGATTTTACGAGCAGTACTTC
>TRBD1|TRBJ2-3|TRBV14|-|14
CASSPWTGTDTQYF
TGTGCCAGCAGCCCATGGACAGGGACAGATACGCAGTATTTT
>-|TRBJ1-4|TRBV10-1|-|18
CAWGRVHDLVATNEKLFF
TGCGCCTGGGGGCGGGTACACGACTTAGTTGCAACTAATGAAAAACTGTTTTTT
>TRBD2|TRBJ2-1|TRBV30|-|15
CAWSWASGAYNEQFF
TGTGCCTGGAGTTGGGCTAGCGGGGCCTACAATGAGCAGTTCTTC
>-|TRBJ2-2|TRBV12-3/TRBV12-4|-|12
CASSLSAGELFF
TGTGCCAGCAGTTTAAGTGCCGGGGAGCTGTTTTTT
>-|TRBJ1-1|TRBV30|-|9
CAWTTEAFF
TGTGCCTGGACGACAGAAGCTTTCTTT
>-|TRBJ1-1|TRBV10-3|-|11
CAIRETTEAFF
TGTGCCATCAGAGAAACAACTGAAGCTTTCTTT
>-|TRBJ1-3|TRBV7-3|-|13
CASSLTGENTIYF
TGTGCCAGCAGCTTAACAGGCGAAAACACCATATATTTT
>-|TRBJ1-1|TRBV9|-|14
CASSVVQGNTEAFF
TGTGCCAGCAGCGTAGTTCAGGGGAACACTGAAGCTTTCTTT
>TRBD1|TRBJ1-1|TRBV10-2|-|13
CASSVQGGTEAFF
TGCGCCAGCAGTGTACAGGGGGGCACTGAAGCTTTCTTT
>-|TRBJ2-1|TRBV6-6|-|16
CASSYSRGGAYNEQFF
TGTGCCAGCAGTTACTCGAGAGGAGGGGCTTACAATGAGCAGTTCTTC
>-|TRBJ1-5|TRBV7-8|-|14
CASSHRKGPQPQHF
TGTGCCAGCAGCCACCGGAAGGGCCCTCAGCCCCAGCATTTT
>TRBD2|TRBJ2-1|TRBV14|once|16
CASSQEMAGAYNEQFF
TGTGCCAGCAGCCAAGAAATGGCGGGAGCTTACAATGAGCAGTTCTTC
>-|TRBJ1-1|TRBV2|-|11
CASLEGGEAFF
TGTGCCAGCCTGGAGGGGGGTGAAGCTTTCTTT
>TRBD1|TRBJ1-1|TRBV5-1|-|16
CASSLGDLQGDTEAFF
TGCGCCAGCAGCTTGGGGGATTTACAGGGGGACACTGAAGCTTTCTTT
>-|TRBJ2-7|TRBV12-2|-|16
CASRLVRGGLSYEQYF
TGTGCAAGTCGCTTAGTCCGGGGGGGCTTGTCCTACGAGCAGTACTTC
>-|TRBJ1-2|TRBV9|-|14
CASSVEGRGNGYTF
TGTGCCAGCAGCGTAGAGGGCAGGGGTAATGGCTACACCTTC
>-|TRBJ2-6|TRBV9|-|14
CASSLGAGANVLTF
TGTGCCAGTAGCCTGGGGGCTGGGGCCAACGTCCTGACTTTC
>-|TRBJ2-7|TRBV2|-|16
CASSDLPVAGWDEQYF
TGTGCCAGCAGTGACCTCCCCGTAGCAGGGTGGGACGAGCAGTACTTC
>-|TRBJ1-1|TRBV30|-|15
CAWRRDSRRPSEAFF
TGTGCCTGGCGGCGGGACTCTAGGAGACCTTCTGAAGCTTTCTTT
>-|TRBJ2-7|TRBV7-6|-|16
CASSLARFGTPYEQYF
TGTGCCAGCAGCTTAGCGCGTTTTGGGACACCCTACGAGCAGTACTTC
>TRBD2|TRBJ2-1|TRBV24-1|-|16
CATQGLAGAAYNEQFF
TGTGCCACCCAGGGACTAGCGGGAGCCGCCTACAATGAGCAGTTCTTC
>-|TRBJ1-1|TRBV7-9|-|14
CASSRGQLNTEAFF
TGTGCCAGCAGCCGGGGACAATTGAACACTGAAGCTTTCTTT
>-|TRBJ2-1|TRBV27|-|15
CASSFGRSSYNEQFF
TGTGCCAGCAGTTTTGGGCGGTCCTCCTACAATGAGCAGTTCTTC
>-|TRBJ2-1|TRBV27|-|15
CASSFSSRVTNEQFF
TGTGCCAGCAGTTTCTCCTCGAGGGTGACGAATGAGCAGTTCTTC
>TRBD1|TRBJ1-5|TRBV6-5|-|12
CASRQGDQPQHF
TGTGCCAGCAGACAGGGGGACCAGCCCCAGCATTTT
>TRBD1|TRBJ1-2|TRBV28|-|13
CASSLDRDYGYTF
TGTGCCAGCAGTTTGGACAGGGACTATGGCTACACCTTC
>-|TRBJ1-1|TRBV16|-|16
CASSQTDSTMNTEAFF
TGTGCCAGCAGCCAAACGGACAGCACCATGAACACTGAAGCTTTCTTT
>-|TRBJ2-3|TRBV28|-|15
CASSSWSGGADTQYF
TGTGCCAGCAGTTCCTGGAGCGGTGGGGCAGATACGCAGTATTTT